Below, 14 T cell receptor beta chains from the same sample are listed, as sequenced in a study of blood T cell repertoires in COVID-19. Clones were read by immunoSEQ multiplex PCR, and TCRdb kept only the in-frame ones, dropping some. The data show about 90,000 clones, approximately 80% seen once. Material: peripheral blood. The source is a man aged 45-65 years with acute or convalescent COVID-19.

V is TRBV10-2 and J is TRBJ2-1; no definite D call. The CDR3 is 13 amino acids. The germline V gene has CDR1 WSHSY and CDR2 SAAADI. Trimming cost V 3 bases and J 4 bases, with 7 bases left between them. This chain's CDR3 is CASSDTSYNEQFF. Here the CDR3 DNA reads TGCGCCAGCAGTGATACCAGTTACAATGAGCAGTTCTTC.

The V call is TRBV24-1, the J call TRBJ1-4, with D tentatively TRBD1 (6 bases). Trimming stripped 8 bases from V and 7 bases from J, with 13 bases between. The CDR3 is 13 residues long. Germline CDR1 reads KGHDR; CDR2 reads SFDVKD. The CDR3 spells CATNSGTSEKLFF. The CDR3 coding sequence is TGTGCCACCAACTCCGGGACATCTGAAAAACTGTTTTTT.

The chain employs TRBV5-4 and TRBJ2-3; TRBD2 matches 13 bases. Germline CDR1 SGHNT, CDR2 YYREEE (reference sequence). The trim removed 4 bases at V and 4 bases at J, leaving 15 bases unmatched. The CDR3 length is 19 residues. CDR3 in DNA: TGTGCCAGCAGCCCCGGGACTAGCGGGATCCGGCTCAAGGCAGATACGCAGTATTTT. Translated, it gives CASSPGTSGIRLKADTQYF.

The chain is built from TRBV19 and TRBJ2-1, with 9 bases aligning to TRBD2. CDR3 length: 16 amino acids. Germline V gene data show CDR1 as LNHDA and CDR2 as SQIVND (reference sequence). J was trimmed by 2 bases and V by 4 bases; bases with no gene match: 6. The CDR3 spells CASSTRGGGAYNEQFF. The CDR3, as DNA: TGTGCCAGTAGTACCCGCGGCGGGGGGGCCTACAATGAGCAGTTCTTC.

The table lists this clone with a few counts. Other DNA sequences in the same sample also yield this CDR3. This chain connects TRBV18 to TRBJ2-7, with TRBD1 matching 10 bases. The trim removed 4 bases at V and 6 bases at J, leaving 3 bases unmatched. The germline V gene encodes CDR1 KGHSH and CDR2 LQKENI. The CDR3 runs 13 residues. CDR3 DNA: TGTGCCAGCTCACGGGACAGGGGTTCCGAGCAGTACTTC. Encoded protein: CASSRDRGSEQYF. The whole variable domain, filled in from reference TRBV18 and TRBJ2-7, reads NAGVMQNPRHLVRRRGQEARLRCSPMKGHSHVYWYRQLPEEGLKFMVYLQKENIIDESGMPKERFSAEFPKEGPSILRIQQVVRGDSAAYFCASSRDRGSEQYFGPGTRLTVT.

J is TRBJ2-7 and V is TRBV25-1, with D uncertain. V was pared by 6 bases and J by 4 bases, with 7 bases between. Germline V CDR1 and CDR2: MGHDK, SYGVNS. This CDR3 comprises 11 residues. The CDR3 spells CASRQNYEQYF. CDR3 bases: TGTGCCAGCAGACAGAATTACGAGCAGTACTTC.

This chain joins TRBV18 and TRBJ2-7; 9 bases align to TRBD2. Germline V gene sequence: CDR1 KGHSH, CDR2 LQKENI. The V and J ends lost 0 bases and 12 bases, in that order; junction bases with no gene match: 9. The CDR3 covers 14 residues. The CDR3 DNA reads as TGTGCCAGCTCACCACCGGGACTAGCATCGAGGGCGTACTTC. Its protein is CASSPPGLASRAYF.

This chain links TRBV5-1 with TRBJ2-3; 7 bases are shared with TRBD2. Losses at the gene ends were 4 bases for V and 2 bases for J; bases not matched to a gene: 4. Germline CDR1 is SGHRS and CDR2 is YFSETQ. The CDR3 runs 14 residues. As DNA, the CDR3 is TGCGCCAGCAGCCTAGGGAGGGCCACAGATACGCAGTATTTT. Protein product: CASSLGRATDTQYF.

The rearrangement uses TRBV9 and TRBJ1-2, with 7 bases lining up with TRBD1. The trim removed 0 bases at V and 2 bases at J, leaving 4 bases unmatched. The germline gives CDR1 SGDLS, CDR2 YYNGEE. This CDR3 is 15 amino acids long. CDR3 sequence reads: CASSVEGRGNYGYTF. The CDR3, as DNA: TGTGCCAGCAGCGTAGAGGGCAGGGGGAACTATGGCTACACCTTC.

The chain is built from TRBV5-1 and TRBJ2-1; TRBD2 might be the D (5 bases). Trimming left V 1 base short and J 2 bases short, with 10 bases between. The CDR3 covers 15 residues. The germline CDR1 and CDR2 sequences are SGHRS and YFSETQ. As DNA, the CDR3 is TGCGCCAGCAGCTTGTCCAGAGGGACCTACAATGAGCAGTTCTTC. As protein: CASSLSRGTYNEQFF. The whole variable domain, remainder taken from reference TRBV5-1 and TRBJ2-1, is KAGVTQTPRYLIKTRGQQVTLSCSPISGHRSVSWYQQTPGQGLQFLFEYFSETQRNKGNFPGRFSGRQFSNSRSEMNVSTLELGDSALYLCASSLSRGTYNEQFFGPGTRLTVL.

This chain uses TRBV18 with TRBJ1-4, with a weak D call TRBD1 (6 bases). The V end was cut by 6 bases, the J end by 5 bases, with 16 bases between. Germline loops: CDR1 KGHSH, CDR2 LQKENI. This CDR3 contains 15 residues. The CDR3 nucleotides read TGTGCCAGCTCTTCAAAAGGACAGACAAATGAAAAACTGTTTTTT. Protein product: CASSSKGQTNEKLFF.

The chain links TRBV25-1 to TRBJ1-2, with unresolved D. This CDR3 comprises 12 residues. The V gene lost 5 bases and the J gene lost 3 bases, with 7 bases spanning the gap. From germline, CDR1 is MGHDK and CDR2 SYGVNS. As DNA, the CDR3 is TGTGCCAGCAGTCTCTTCGACTATGGCTACACCTTC. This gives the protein CASSLFDYGYTF.

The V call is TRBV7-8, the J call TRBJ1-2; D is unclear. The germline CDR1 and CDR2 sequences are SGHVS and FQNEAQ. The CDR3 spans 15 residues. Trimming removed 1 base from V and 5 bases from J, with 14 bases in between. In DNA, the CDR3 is TGTGCCAGCAGCTTAGAGTACTCCTCGGGGTATGGCTACACCTTC. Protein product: CASSLEYSSGYGYTF.

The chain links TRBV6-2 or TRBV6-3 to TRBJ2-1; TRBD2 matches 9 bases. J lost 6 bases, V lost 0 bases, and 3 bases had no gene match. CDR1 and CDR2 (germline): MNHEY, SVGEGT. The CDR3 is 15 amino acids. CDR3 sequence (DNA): TGTGCCAGCAGTTACTCGGGACTAGCTCCCAATGAGCAGTTCTTC. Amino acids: CASSYSGLAPNEQFF.